This TCR beta chain was sequenced in a study of T cells in narcolepsy (dated 2018 in TCRdb). With regard to the full study: Patients with narcolepsy type 1 or type 2 (NT1, NT2) and healthy control donors were enrolled in the study. The study sought autoreactive T cells targeting hypocretin neuron self-antigens (hypocretin, TRIB2) in narcolepsy patients, using TCR Vbeta sequencing to track clonotypes in blood and CSF.

The protocol used for the library was the immunoSEQ multiplex PCR assay. Entries here come from immuneACCESS through TCRdb and include only in-frame sequences with V and J called. Some clones fail to appear in such tables; in the studies checked, an unresolved V gene covers under half of the shortfall, and the cause of the remainder is unknown. The sample yields over 25,000 clones; roughly 78% were counted once. The top ten hold 6.6% of the sample. The full study reports these points: Autoreactive clonotypes were reported to be detected serially in the blood of the same patients and of different patients, but not in the blood of healthy controls. Plots comparing CSF and blood CD4+ T cell clonotypes from the same patient highlighted HCRT-specific and TRIB2-specific autoreactive clonotypes. No sequences matching autoreactive T cell clones were present in some of the blood memory CD4+ repertoires from patients and controls. Patients and controls had comparable numbers of sequenced blood memory CD4+ clonotypes, averaging about 37,000 and 33,000, respectively.

Memory CD4+ T cells were sorted ex vivo from peripheral blood of narcolepsy patients and healthy controls for TCR Vbeta sequencing. Notes on this clone: The specificity of this receptor is unknown. Base qualities are not recorded, but no much larger clone differs from it by a single base.

Material: memory (CD45RA-) CD4+ T cells from blood. This specimen's cell subset or site label, per the study, means: memory T cells sorted ex vivo from peripheral blood. The sequence came from a human donor in good health.

The CDR3 corresponds to CASGSTPRTGRGYTF. The nucleotide sequence is TGTGCTAGTGGGTCCACTCCTCGGACAGGCCGAGGCTACACCTTC. The V gene is TRBV12-5 and the J gene is TRBJ1-2, and 7 junction bases match TRBD1. Including cysteine and phenylalanine, the CDR3 has 15 amino acids. Only the CDR3 DNA is retained, 45 bases long and in frame from the first base. Ends trimmed: V by 6 bases, J by 8 bases; bases unmatched to a gene: 15. Per the germline V gene, LGHNT is the CDR1 and FRNRAP is the CDR2.